The T cell receptor (beta chain) described here comes from a study of T-cell reconstitution after alpha-beta-depleted transplantation in children (dated by TCRdb to the mid-2010s). Looking at the study overall: T-cell immune reconstitution after TCRalphabeta/CD19-depleted allogeneic hematopoietic cell transplantation in children was quantitatively tracked in the study by means of TCR repertoire profiling. Summary of the overall study and its limitations: In some patients, the high TCRbeta diversity seen at day 60 was put down to recipient T cells and intrathymic progenitors that had survived conditioning. Apparently early alphabetaT-cell count recovery about two months after transplant reportedly relied on only several hundred rapidly expanded clones derived from non-depleted graft cells. Over subsequent months, a decline in hyperexpanded clone frequencies was noted, and after one year, T-cell counts and TCRbeta diversity were mostly ascribed to newly produced T cells.

Library generation was performed with PCR. Sequencing used an Illumina HiSeq 2500. TCR libraries were prepared with molecular barcoding, using unique molecular identifiers to normalize TCRbeta repertoire quantification. TCRdb redid the processing of the public reads, applying fastp at Q25 and MiXCR, and retained in-frame beta chains. Entries that share a CDR3 protein sequence are merged under the most common genes and DNA. A total of fewer than 400,000 distinct CDR3 sequences appear in this sample, roughly 25% of them only once. The biggest ten clones account for about a tenth of the sample. This clonotype was seen only a few times. The antigen it binds to is not known. No base qualities exist here, and no much larger clone lies one base off it. Sequences DFQATT (CDR1) and SNEGSKA (CDR2) are obtained from the germline V gene (reference sequence). The cysteine opens and the phenylalanine closes a CDR3 of 13 amino acids. This entry keeps only the CDR3 DNA: 39 bases, framed from base 1.

The treatment or condition label here, explained by the study, means: allogeneic hematopoietic cell transplantation with graft depleted of TCRalphabeta T cells and CD19 B cells. The children who served as transplant recipients had been given grafts of TCRalphabeta/CD19-depleted allogeneic hematopoietic cells. This clonotype originated in a male patient younger than 18 who had a stem cell transplant for acute lymphoblastic leukemia, so the T cells may come from the graft donor. The V gene is TRBV20-1 and the J gene is TRBJ2-5; 12 bases in between match TRBD1. The source material was PBMCs, mostly from graft donor cells, sampled 180 days after TCRalphabeta/CD19-depleted stem cell transplant. The DNA sequence follows: TGCAGCGGGGGACAGGGGGCAGCGGAGACCCAGTACTTC. The resulting protein is CSGGQGAAETQYF.